These 13 T cell receptor beta chains were sequenced from one sample in a study of memory CD4+ T cells and cytomegalovirus serostatus. Single viable CD3+CD4+CD8-CD45RO+ cells were sorted as the memory CD4+ T cells. Sequencing was performed with immunoSEQ multiplex PCR; in TCRdb, only in-frame clones are kept and a portion is missing. The table has 56,000 or so clones, about three quarters seen once. Sample: memory CD4+ T cells from blood. Receptors originate from an adult in good health and CMV-seronegative. Some clones in this sample may be carry-over from other donors' samples.

The rearrangement joins TRBV7-2 to TRBJ2-3; D gene unclear. Germline V gene data show CDR1 as SGHTA and CDR2 as FQGNSA. V was trimmed by 4 bases and J by 1 base, leaving 9 bases between them. The CDR3 runs to 14 residues. DNA of the CDR3: TGTGCCAGCAGCTGGAGAGACCGCACAGATACGCAGTATTTT. Protein sequence: CASSWRDRTDTQYF.

The chain is built from TRBV5-1 and TRBJ2-7, with D perhaps being TRBD1 or TRBD2 (5 bases each). Between the trimmed V and J ends, which lost 0 bases and 2 bases, there was a span of 18 bases. The CDR3 has 17 residues. Per the germline V gene, CDR1 is SGHRS and CDR2 is YFSETQ. In DNA, the CDR3 is TGCGCCAGCAGCTTGGGCTTGGTAGGGACGGCGACCTACGAGCAGTACTTC. This translates into CASSLGLVGTATYEQYF.

The chain links TRBV7-2 to TRBJ2-1, with D maybe TRBD2 (6 bases). V lost 6 bases and J lost 0, with 12 bases in between. This CDR3 contains 15 residues. Germline V gene sequence: CDR1 SGHTA, CDR2 FQGNSA. CDR3 loop: CASRIAEGSYNEQFF. CDR3 bases: TGTGCCAGCAGAATAGCGGAGGGCTCCTACAATGAGCAGTTCTTC.

The CDR3 region is CASRGRSQGQEKLFF. As DNA, the CDR3 is TGTGCCAGTAGGGGAAGGAGCCAGGGACAGGAAAAACTGTTTTTT. The rearrangement uses TRBV19 and TRBJ1-4; TRBD1 agrees at 7 bases. CDR1 LNHDA and CDR2 SQIVND come from the germline V gene (reference sequence). The CDR3 extends over 15 amino acids. Unmatched junction bases numbered 12, after V lost 6 bases and J lost 8 bases.

The gene calls are TRBV6-1 and TRBJ2-1, with 12 bases that match TRBD2. J gave up 5 bases and V 4 bases, and 3 bases lay outside the gene matches. The CDR3 runs to 15 residues. The germline V gene encodes CDR1 MNHNS and CDR2 SASEGT. The CDR3: CASSVGLAGNNEQFF. DNA of the CDR3: TGTGCCAGCAGTGTAGGACTAGCGGGGAACAATGAGCAGTTCTTC.

V and J are TRBV30 and TRBJ1-1; weak D call: TRBD1 (6 bases). Germline CDR1 and CDR2: GTSNPN and SVGIG (reference sequence). This CDR3 has 15 amino acids. V was shortened by 0 bases and J by 3 bases, with 14 bases between the two germline ends. CDR3 residues: CAWSVFGGADTEAFF. DNA of the CDR3: TGTGCCTGGAGTGTATTTGGGGGGGCAGACACTGAAGCTTTCTTT.

This clone was observed a handful of times. The chain carries TRBV19 and TRBJ2-2; 7 bases agree with TRBD1. This CDR3 contains 15 residues. Per germline, CDR1 LNHDA and CDR2 SQIVND (reference sequence). The V and J ends lost 7 bases and 5 bases, in that order; junction bases with no gene match: 10. In DNA form, the CDR3 reads TGTGCCAGTACCACCCCTGGGACAGCAACCGGGGAGCTGTTTTTT. Protein product: CASTTPGTATGELFF.

CDR3 bases: TGTGCCAGCAGCTTCGCGCAAGCCACACCGGGACTCGCCTACGAGCAGTACTTC. Encoded protein: CASSFAQATPGLAYEQYF. The chain combines TRBV7-2 with TRBJ2-7; D perhaps matches TRBD2 (6 bases). The CDR3 length is 18 residues. The germline CDR1 and CDR2 sequences are SGHTA and FQGNSA. V gave up 3 bases and J gave up 2 bases, with 23 bases separating them. Full variable domain (missing parts from reference TRBV7-2 and TRBJ2-7): GAGVSQSPSNKVTEKGKDVELRCDPISGHTALYWYRQSLGQGLEFLIYFQGNSAPDKSGLPSDRFSAERTGGSVSTLTIQRTQQEDSAVYLCASSFAQATPGLAYEQYFGPGTRLTVT.

The CDR3 loop is CASSQDWDRDGRGYGYTF. CDR3 coding DNA: TGCGCCAGCAGCCAAGATTGGGACAGGGACGGCCGGGGCTATGGCTACACCTTC. The chain combines TRBV4-3 with TRBJ1-2, with 9 bases aligning to TRBD1. The CDR3 has 18 amino acids. Germline assignment: CDR1 LGHNA and CDR2 YSLEER. Losses at the gene ends were 0 bases for V and 4 bases for J; bases not matched to a gene: 12.

This clone was detected a few times. The chain has TRBV5-1 and TRBJ2-7; 8 bases map to TRBD2. V lost 7 bases, J lost 4 bases, and 13 bases stayed unmatched. Germline V CDR1 and CDR2: SGHRS, YFSETQ. The CDR3 contains 15 residues. The CDR3 nucleotides read TGCGCCAGCCGGATAACCGGCGGGAGGCGTTACGAGCAGTACTTC. Its translation is CASRITGGRRYEQYF.

This chain uses TRBV7-6 with TRBJ2-3, with a tentative D call TRBD1 (6 bases). Germline assignment: CDR1 SGHVS and CDR2 FNYEAQ. The CDR3 extends over 16 amino acids. With 0 bases removed from V and 1 base from J, the gap between germline ends came to 11 bases. The CDR3 spells CASSLAMGAGTDTQYF. CDR3 DNA: TGTGCCAGCAGCTTAGCAATGGGGGCCGGCACAGATACGCAGTATTTT.

The chain is built from TRBV20-1 and TRBJ2-1, with D uncertain. Germline V CDR1 and CDR2: DFQATT, SNEGSKA (reference sequence). This CDR3 comprises 11 residues. The ends were cut back, 2 bases at V and 5 bases at J, with 4 bases in the middle. DNA for the CDR3: TGCAGTGCTAGACGGGACAATGAGCAGTTCTTC. Amino acids: CSARRDNEQFF.

CDR3 protein: CASRQTGPQHF. The CDR3 DNA reads TGTGCCAGCAGGCAAACGGGCCCCCAGCATTTT. The chain employs TRBV2 and TRBJ1-5; D unclear. The germline gives CDR1 SNHLY, CDR2 FYNNEI. The CDR3 sequence is 11 residues long. Trimming removed 6 bases from V and 10 bases from J, with 10 bases in between.